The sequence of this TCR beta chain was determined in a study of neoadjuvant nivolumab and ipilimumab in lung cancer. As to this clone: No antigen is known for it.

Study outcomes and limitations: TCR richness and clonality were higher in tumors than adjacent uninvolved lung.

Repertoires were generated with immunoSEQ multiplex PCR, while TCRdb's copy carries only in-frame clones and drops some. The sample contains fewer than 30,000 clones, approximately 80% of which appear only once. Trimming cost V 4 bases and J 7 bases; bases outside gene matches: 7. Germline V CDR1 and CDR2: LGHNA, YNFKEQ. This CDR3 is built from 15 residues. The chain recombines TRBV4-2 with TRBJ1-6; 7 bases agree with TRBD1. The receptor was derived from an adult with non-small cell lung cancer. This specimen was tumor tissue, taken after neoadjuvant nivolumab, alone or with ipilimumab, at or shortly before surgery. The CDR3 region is CASSPRQGRNSPLHF. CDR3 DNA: TGTGCCAGCAGCCCCCGACAGGGACGCAATTCACCCCTCCACTTT.